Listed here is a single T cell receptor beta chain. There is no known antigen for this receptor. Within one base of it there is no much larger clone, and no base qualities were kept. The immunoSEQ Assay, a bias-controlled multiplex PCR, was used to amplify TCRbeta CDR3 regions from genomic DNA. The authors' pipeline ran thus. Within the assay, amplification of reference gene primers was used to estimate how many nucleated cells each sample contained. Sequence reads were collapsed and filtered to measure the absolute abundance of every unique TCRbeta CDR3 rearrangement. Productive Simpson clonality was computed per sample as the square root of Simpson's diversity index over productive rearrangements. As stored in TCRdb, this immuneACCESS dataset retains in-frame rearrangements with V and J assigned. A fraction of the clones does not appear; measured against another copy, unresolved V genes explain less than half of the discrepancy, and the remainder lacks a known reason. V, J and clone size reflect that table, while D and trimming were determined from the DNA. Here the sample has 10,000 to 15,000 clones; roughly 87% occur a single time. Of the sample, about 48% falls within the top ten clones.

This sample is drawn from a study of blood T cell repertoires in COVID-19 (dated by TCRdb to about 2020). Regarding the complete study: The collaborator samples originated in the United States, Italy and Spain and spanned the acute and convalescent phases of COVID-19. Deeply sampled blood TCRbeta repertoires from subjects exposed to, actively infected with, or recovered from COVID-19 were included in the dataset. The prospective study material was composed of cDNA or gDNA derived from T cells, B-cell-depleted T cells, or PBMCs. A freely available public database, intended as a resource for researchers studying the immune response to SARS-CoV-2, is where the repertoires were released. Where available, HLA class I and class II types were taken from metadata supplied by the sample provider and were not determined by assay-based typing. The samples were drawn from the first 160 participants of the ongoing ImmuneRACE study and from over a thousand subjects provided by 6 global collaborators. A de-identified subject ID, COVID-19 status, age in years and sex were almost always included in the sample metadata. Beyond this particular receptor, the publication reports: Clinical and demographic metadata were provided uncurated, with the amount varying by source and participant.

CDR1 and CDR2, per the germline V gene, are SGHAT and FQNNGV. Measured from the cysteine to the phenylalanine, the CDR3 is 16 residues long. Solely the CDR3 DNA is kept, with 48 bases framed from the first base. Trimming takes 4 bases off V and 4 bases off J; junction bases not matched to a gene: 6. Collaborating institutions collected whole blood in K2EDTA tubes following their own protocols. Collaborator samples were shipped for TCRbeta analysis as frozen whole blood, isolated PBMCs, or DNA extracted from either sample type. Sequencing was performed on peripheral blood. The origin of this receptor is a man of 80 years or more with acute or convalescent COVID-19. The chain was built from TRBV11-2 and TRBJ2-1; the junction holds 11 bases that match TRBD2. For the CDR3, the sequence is CASSSLSGGAYNEQFF. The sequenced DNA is TGTGCCAGCAGCTCGCTTAGCGGGGGGGCTTACAATGAGCAGTTCTTC.